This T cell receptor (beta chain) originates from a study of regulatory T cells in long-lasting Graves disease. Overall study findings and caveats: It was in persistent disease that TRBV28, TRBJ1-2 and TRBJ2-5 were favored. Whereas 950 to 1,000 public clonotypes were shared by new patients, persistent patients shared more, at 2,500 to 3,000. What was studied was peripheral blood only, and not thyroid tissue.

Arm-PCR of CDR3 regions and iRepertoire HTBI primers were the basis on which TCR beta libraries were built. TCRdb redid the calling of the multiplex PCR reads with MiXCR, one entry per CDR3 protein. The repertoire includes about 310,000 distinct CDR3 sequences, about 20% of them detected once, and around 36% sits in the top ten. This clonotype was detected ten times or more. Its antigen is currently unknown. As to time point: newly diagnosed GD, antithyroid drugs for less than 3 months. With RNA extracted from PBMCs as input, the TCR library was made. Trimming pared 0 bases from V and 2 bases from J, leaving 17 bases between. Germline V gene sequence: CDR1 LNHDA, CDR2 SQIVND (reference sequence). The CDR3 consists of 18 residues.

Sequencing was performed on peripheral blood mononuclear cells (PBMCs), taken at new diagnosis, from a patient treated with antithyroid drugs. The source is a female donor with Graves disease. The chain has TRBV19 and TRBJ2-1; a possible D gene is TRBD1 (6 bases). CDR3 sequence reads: CASSIDLEQGLAYNEQFF. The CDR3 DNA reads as TGTGCCAGTAGTATAGATTTGGAACAGGGCTTAGCCTACAATGAGCAGTTCTTC. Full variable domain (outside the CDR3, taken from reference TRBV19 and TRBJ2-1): DGGITQSPKYLFRKEGQNVTLSCEQNLNHDAMYWYRQDPGQGLRLIYYSQIVNDFQKGDIAEGYSVSREKKESFPLTVTSAQKNPTAFYLCASSIDLEQGLAYNEQFFGPGTRLTVL.